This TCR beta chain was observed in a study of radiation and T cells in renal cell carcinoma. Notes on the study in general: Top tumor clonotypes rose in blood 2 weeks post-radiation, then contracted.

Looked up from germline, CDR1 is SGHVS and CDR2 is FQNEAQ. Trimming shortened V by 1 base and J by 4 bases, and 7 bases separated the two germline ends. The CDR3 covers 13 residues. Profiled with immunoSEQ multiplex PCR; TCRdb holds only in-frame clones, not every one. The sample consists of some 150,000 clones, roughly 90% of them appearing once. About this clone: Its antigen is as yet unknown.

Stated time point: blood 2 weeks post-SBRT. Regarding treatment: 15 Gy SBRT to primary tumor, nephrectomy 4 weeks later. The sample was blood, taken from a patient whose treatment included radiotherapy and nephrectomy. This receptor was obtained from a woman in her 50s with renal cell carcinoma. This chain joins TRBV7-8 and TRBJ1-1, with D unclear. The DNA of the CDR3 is TGTGCCAGCAGCTTAGAGATGAGCACTGAAGCTTTCTTT. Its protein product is CASSLEMSTEAFF.